A selection of T cell receptor beta chains follows, all from one sample in a study of beta chain features in type 1 diabetes. The repertoire was sequenced with immunoSEQ multiplex PCR; TCRdb's copy has only in-frame clones and lacks some. The repertoire includes roughly 150,000 clones, approximately 12% of them detected once, and approximately 2% sits in the top ten. Source material: central memory CD4+ T cells from blood. Receptors originate from a man aged 18 to 29 in good health. Both conserved end residues are part of each CDR3. Size values are once, few and many counts, or a class for expanded clones, and some rows have none.

cdr3_aa | clone_size | j_call | v_call | cdr3_length
CASSPRTGSYEQYF | NA | TRBJ2-7 | TRBV7-2 | 14
CASGEGTLYGYTF | NA | TRBJ1-2 | TRBV28 | 13
CASSLDPGSTDTQYF | NA | TRBJ2-3 | TRBV5-1 | 15
CASRGTSGNYNEQFF | few | TRBJ2-1 | TRBV2 | 15
CASSFGQGLDTEAFF | many | TRBJ1-1 | TRBV9 | 15
CASGQGAYEQYF | few | TRBJ2-7 | TRBV7-2 | 12
CASRLSGRVVSF | NA | TRBJ2-7 | TRBV7-2 | 12
CASKDRVAGYNEQFF | NA | TRBJ2-1 | TRBV6-6 | 15
CASSPTRLAEHEQYF | NA | TRBJ2-7 | TRBV28 | 15
CSVDGTGLGQYF | NA | TRBJ2-7 | TRBV29-1 | 12
CATSRLTGEYGYTF | NA | TRBJ1-2 | TRBV15 | 14
CASSLGQYDKEQYF | NA | TRBJ2-7 | TRBV7-8 | 14
CASSLAASGGQYNEQFF | few | TRBJ2-1 | TRBV9 | 17
CASSPERTDSYEQYF | few | TRBJ2-7 | TRBV9 | 15
CATAGLKDTQYF | few | TRBJ2-3 | TRBV2 | 12
CAWSRVYTDGYTF | many | TRBJ1-2 | TRBV30 | 13
CASSQDPGGSYNEQFF | NA | TRBJ2-1 | TRBV14 | 16
CASRATGTYNQPQHF | NA | TRBJ1-5 | TRBV27 | 15
CASTPAQAGTGELFF | few | TRBJ2-2 | TRBV7-2 | 15
CASSQLPPGQGSYEQYF | many | TRBJ2-7 | TRBV4-2 | 17
CASSPRGQGYNEQFF | many | TRBJ2-1 | TRBV18 | 15
CASSSQTGANEKLFF | many | TRBJ1-4 | TRBV19 | 15
CASSQGQGSFSEQFF | NA | TRBJ2-1 | TRBV9 | 15
CASSVAPAGGYEQYF | few | TRBJ2-7 | TRBV9 | 15
CASSYRTGNYGYTF | NA | TRBJ1-2 | TRBV27 | 14
CASSLRARGNIQYF | few | TRBJ2-4 | TRBV5-6 | 14
CASTGGPQETQYF | few | TRBJ2-5 | TRBV28 | 13
CASRQVADTQYF | few | TRBJ2-3 | TRBV7-3 | 12
CASGTGGRGEQFF | large | TRBJ2-1 | TRBV28 | 13
CASSLVGQTTNEKLFF | NA | TRBJ1-4 | TRBV5-1 | 16
CASSLALGGVGEKLFF | NA | TRBJ1-4 | TRBV7-9 | 16
CSAENRDSTFF | few | TRBJ1-1 | TRBV20-1 | 11
CASSNLETAFF | NA | TRBJ1-1 | TRBV7-2 | 11
CAWSHGSGANVLTF | many | TRBJ2-6 | TRBV30 | 14
CASSQDLVGARQPQHF | few | TRBJ1-5 | TRBV4-3 | 16
CASSQTAQGYTDTQYF | many | TRBJ2-3 | TRBV4-3 | 16
CASSERGLGINEQFF | many | TRBJ2-1 | TRBV6-1 | 15
CASSPRTRGAEAFF | few | TRBJ1-1 | TRBV7-2 | 14
CASSYSKSGGRETQYF | NA | TRBJ2-5 | TRBV6-5 | 16
CASSQGRNYGYTF | NA | TRBJ1-2 | TRBV4-3 | 13
CASSLKGTGAEKLFF | few | TRBJ1-4 | TRBV7-9 | 15
CASSLLGARMNTEAFF | once | TRBJ1-1 | TRBV4-2 | 16
CASSAGLPGQGAWEQYF | NA | TRBJ2-7 | TRBV9 | 17
CASSPDPNTDTQYF | NA | TRBJ2-3 | TRBV2 | 14
CASSLQGGISYEQYF | NA | TRBJ2-7 | TRBV7-2 | 15
CASSSPGREQYF | NA | TRBJ2-7 | TRBV6-5 | 12
CASSLDGSTANTQYF | NA | TRBJ2-3 | TRBV7-9 | 15
CASSQRRPGGSDSPLHF | NA | TRBJ1-6 | TRBV14 | 17